Following are 24 T cell receptor beta chains from one sample sequenced in a study of immune evolution from preneoplasia to lung adenocarcinoma. Profiling relied on immunoSEQ multiplex PCR, and the TCRdb table lists in-frame clones only, not all of them. Among 35,000 to 40,000 clones, 74% were seen once, and the ten largest hold approximately 6.2%. The sequenced sample consisted of FFPE invasive lung adenocarcinoma tissue. The source of these receptors is a person aged 60 to 70 with lung adenocarcinoma.

This rearrangement joins TRBV7-2 to TRBJ2-3; D remains unclear. The CDR3 is made up of 15 amino acids. The V end was cut by 2 bases, the J end by 0 bases, with 9 bases between. Germline-derived CDR1 and CDR2 are SGHTA and FQGNSA. The CDR3 bases are TGTGCCAGCAGCTTAATTTCGACTAGCACAGATACGCAGTATTTT. It codes for CASSLISTSTDTQYF.

The chain employs TRBV5-1 and TRBJ2-1, with D perhaps TRBD2 (5 bases). The ends were cut back, 0 bases at V and 6 bases at J, with 13 bases in the middle. This CDR3 spans 15 amino acids. Germline CDR1 and CDR2: SGHRS and YFSETQ. This CDR3 reads CASSLGAGRSNEQFF. CDR3 in DNA: TGCGCCAGCAGCTTGGGCGCGGGTAGAAGCAATGAGCAGTTCTTC.

The chain employs TRBV18 and TRBJ2-7, with 9 positions matching TRBD1. There are 15 residues in the CDR3. CDR1 and CDR2 (germline): KGHSH, LQKENI. The V gene end was trimmed by 4 bases and the J gene end by 3 bases; junction bases not matched to a gene: 7. CDR3 sequence: CASSQPGQGVYEQYF. CDR3 in DNA: TGTGCCAGCTCACAGCCGGGACAGGGAGTCTACGAGCAGTACTTC.

The J gene is TRBJ2-4, the V gene TRBV5-1, with TRBD2 matching 15 bases. CDR1 SGHRS and CDR2 YFSETQ come from the germline V gene. V trimming: 4 bases; J trimming: 9 bases; junction bases outside the gene matches: 11. The CDR3 loop spans 17 amino acids. CDR3 DNA: TGCGCCAGCAGCCCGGGGAGTACGGGACTAGCGGGAGGCATTCAGTACTTC. Translated, it gives CASSPGSTGLAGGIQYF.

A note on this clone: The same CDR3 also results from other DNA sequences found in this sample. The V and J genes are TRBV19 and TRBJ2-2, with TRBD1 matching over 10 bases. The CDR3 runs 14 residues. V shed 6 bases, J shed 6 bases, and the junction held 4 bases outside the gene matches. CDR1 LNHDA and CDR2 SQIVND come from the germline V gene (reference sequence). The CDR3 bases are TGTGCCAGTAGCGGGACAGGGGTCGCCGGGGAGCTGTTTTTT. Amino acids: CASSGTGVAGELFF.

This chain links TRBV28 with TRBJ2-6; 8 positions match TRBD1. This CDR3 has 18 amino acids. Germline CDR1 reads MDHEN; CDR2 reads SYDVKM. The trim removed 6 bases at V and 0 bases at J, leaving 10 bases unmatched. CDR3 in amino acids: CASRRPGQAISGANVLTF. The CDR3 region has the DNA TGTGCCAGCAGGCGCCCGGGACAGGCGATCTCTGGGGCCAACGTCCTGACTTTC.

This chain links TRBV18 with TRBJ2-5; tentative D call: TRBD2 (6 bases). The CDR3 is 11 residues long. Trimming cost V 5 bases and J 5 bases, with 6 bases left between them. CDR1 and CDR2 (germline): KGHSH, LQKENI. CDR3 in amino acids: CASSGGETQYF. In DNA, the CDR3 is TGTGCCAGCTCAGGAGGGGAGACCCAGTACTTC.

The chain has TRBV19 and TRBJ2-1; 7 bases match TRBD2. The CDR3 covers 14 residues. From germline, CDR1 is LNHDA and CDR2 SQIVND (reference sequence). The junction had 7 bases not matched to a gene; V was cut back by 9 bases and J by 2 bases. This CDR3 is CASTPGTTYNEQFF. In DNA, the CDR3 is TGTGCCAGCACCCCGGGGACTACCTACAATGAGCAGTTCTTC. Looking up the rest from reference TRBV19 and TRBJ2-1 gives the full variable domain: DGGITQSPKYLFRKEGQNVTLSCEQNLNHDAMYWYRQDPGQGLRLIYYSQIVNDFQKGDIAEGYSVSREKKESFPLTVTSAQKNPTAFYLCASTPGTTYNEQFFGPGTRLTVL.

In this sample, this clone is medium-sized (0.01 to 0.1%). This chain joins TRBV9 and TRBJ2-1; 9 positions match TRBD2. V lost 5 bases and J lost 4; bases outside the gene matches: 7. Germline V gene sequence: CDR1 SGDLS, CDR2 YYNGEE. The CDR3 is 15 amino acids. CDR3 DNA: TGTGCCAGCAGTCGACTAGCGGAGAGGTACAATGAGCAGTTCTTC. Protein product: CASSRLAERYNEQFF.

J is TRBJ2-3 and V is TRBV13, with D unresolved. Trimming removed 6 bases at V and 0 bases at J, with 4 bases between. The CDR3 is 12 amino acids. CDR1 PRHDT and CDR2 FYEKMQ come from the germline V gene (reference sequence). The CDR3 bases are TGTGCCAGCAGTCTAAGCACAGATACGCAGTATTTT. This sequence encodes CASSLSTDTQYF. Drawing the rest from reference TRBV13 and TRBJ2-3, the complete variable domain is AAGVIQSPRHLIKEKRETATLKCYPIPRHDTVYWYQQGPGQDPQFLISFYEKMQSDKGSIPDRFSAQQFSDYHSELNMSSLELGDSALYFCASSLSTDTQYFGPGTRLTVL.

V gene TRBV28 combines with J gene TRBJ1-5; 9 bases are a match to TRBD1. This CDR3 has 16 amino acids. V lost 6 bases to trimming and J lost 2 bases; unmatched junction nucleotides: 8. Germline-derived CDR1 and CDR2 are MDHEN and SYDVKM. The CDR3 loop is CASRADRGWGNQPQHF. The CDR3 nucleotides read TGTGCCAGCAGGGCGGACAGGGGCTGGGGCAATCAGCCCCAGCATTTT.

By sample fraction, this clone is medium-sized. The rearrangement uses TRBV15 and TRBJ1-5; no clear D. Germline V gene data show CDR1 as LNHNV and CDR2 as YYDKDF (reference sequence). Trimming shortened V by 5 bases and J by 4 bases, and 9 bases separated the two germline ends. There are 13 residues in the CDR3. CDR3 coding DNA: TGTGCCACCAGCGTGCGCGCGAATCAGCCCCAGCATTTT. It codes for CATSVRANQPQHF.

This chain links TRBV7-2 with TRBJ2-3; possibly TRBD2 for D (6 bases). Germline CDR1 and CDR2: SGHTA and FQGNSA. With 1 base removed from V and 5 bases from J, the gap between germline ends came to 13 bases. The CDR3 covers 15 residues. The CDR3 nucleotides read TGTGCCAGCAGCTTAGTTGGCGGGGCTCTAGATACGCAGTATTTT. Protein product: CASSLVGGALDTQYF.

This sequence joins TRBV14 and TRBJ2-1; 13 positions agree with TRBD2. Looked up from germline, CDR1 is SGHDN and CDR2 is FVKESK. The V gene end was trimmed by 4 bases and the J gene end by 5 bases; junction bases not matched to a gene: 8. CDR3 size: 17 residues. The chain's CDR3 is CASSRKFGLAGDNEQFF. The CDR3 DNA follows: TGTGCCAGCAGCCGAAAGTTCGGACTAGCGGGGGACAATGAGCAGTTCTTC.

V and J are TRBV6-1 and TRBJ2-2; 8 bases align to TRBD2. Germline values: CDR1 MNHNS, CDR2 SASEGT. This CDR3 has 14 amino acids. J lost 7 bases, V lost 8 bases, and 9 bases had no gene match. The CDR3 coding sequence is TGTGCCAGCCACAAGACTAGCGAAGGCGGGGAGCTGTTTTTT. This gives the protein CASHKTSEGGELFF.

The V and J genes are TRBV11-2 and TRBJ2-6; D possibly corresponds to TRBD2 (5 bases). The CDR3 spans 16 residues. The germline V gene encodes CDR1 SGHAT and CDR2 FQNNGV. Deletions cut 3 bases from V and 4 bases from J, with 13 bases between. The DNA for the CDR3 is TGTGCCAGCAGCTTGGCGGGCGGAGACGGGGCCAACGTCCTGACTTTC. Translating it yields CASSLAGGDGANVLTF. Using reference TRBV11-2 and TRBJ2-6 for the parts outside the CDR3, the full variable domain is EAGVAQSPRYKIIEKRQSVAFWCNPISGHATLYWYQQILGQGPKLLIQFQNNGVVDDSQLPKDRFSAERLKGVDSTLKIQPAKLEDSAVYLCASSLAGGDGANVLTFGAGSRLTVL.

The chain joins TRBV10-3 to TRBJ1-2; the match to TRBD1 covers 8 bases. This CDR3 comprises 13 residues. Germline trimming cut 4 bases from V and 8 bases from J; bases unmatched to any gene: 6. Per germline, CDR1 ENHRY and CDR2 SYGVKD. CDR3 protein: CAISGQGTDGYTF. CDR3 coding DNA: TGTGCCATCAGTGGACAGGGGACGGACGGCTACACCTTC.

This chain joins TRBV10-2 and TRBJ1-1, with 7 bases matching TRBD1. J gave up 8 bases and V 4 bases, and 1 base lay outside the gene matches. The CDR3 length is 11 residues. Looked up from germline, CDR1 is WSHSY and CDR2 is SAAADI. This CDR3 is CASSADREAFF. CDR3 DNA: TGCGCCAGCAGTGCGGACAGGGAAGCTTTCTTT.

The J gene is TRBJ2-7, the V gene TRBV6-5, with TRBD2 identical over 8 bases. The V gene end was trimmed by 6 bases and the J gene end by 2 bases; junction bases not matched to a gene: 6. CDR1 MNHEY and CDR2 SVGAGI come from the germline V gene. The CDR3 has 14 amino acids. The CDR3 coding sequence is TGTGCCAGCAGAACGGGGGGGACTACCTACGAGCAGTACTTC. This codes for CASRTGGTTYEQYF.

This chain uses TRBV27 with TRBJ1-2, with D hard to call. The CDR3 runs to 17 residues. The germline V gene has CDR1 MNHEY and CDR2 SMNVEV (reference sequence). Trimming removed 3 bases from V and 8 bases from J, with 25 bases in between. The CDR3 DNA follows: TGTGCCAGCAGTTTTCTCGCCGGGGTTCTACTCCTAGGGGGCTACACCTTC. Its protein product is CASSFLAGVLLLGGYTF.

This chain joins TRBV11-2 and TRBJ2-5; D gene unclear. V gave up 0 bases and J gave up 4 bases, with 12 bases separating them. CDR1 is SGHAT and CDR2 is FQNNGV in the germline V gene. The CDR3 extends over 15 amino acids. The CDR3 coding sequence is TGTGCCAGCAGCTTAGATCCGTCCACGGGAGAGACCCAGTACTTC. Translation: CASSLDPSTGETQYF.

V gene TRBV5-4 combines with J gene TRBJ1-2; TRBD1 matches 10 bases. Germline CDR1 reads SGHNT; CDR2 reads YYREEE (reference sequence). After removal of 1 base from V and 4 bases from J, the junction contained 7 bases not matched to a gene. The CDR3 is 16 amino acids. The CDR3 DNA reads TGTGCCAGCAGCTTGACCCGGGACAGGGGAATCTATGGCTACACCTTC. It specifies CASSLTRDRGIYGYTF.

The chain combines TRBV30 with TRBJ2-4; D not resolved. CDR3 length: 15 amino acids. The germline V gene encodes CDR1 GTSNPN and CDR2 SVGIG (reference sequence). Trimming left V 2 bases short and J 6 bases short, with 17 bases between. The CDR3 DNA follows: TGTGCCTGGAGTCGAGGAGAAGGGATTGGAAACATTCAGTACTTC. Encoded protein: CAWSRGEGIGNIQYF.

The table lists this clone with a few counts. This rearrangement joins TRBV5-4 to TRBJ1-3, with 8 positions matching TRBD1. The ends lost 0 bases at V and 4 bases at J; junction bases unmatched: 6. The CDR3 contains 16 residues. Germline assignment: CDR1 SGHNT and CDR2 YYREEE (reference sequence). The CDR3 DNA reads TGTGCCAGCAGCTTGGGCGACAGGGGTCGCGGAAACACCATATATTTT. Residues: CASSLGDRGRGNTIYF.